This T cell receptor beta chain is drawn from a study of T-cell reconstitution after alpha-beta-depleted transplantation in children. Unique molecular identifiers were incorporated when the TCRbeta library was constructed. MiXCR was run by TCRdb on the PCR reads, yielding one entry per CDR3 protein. The table includes hundreds of thousands of distinct CDR3 sequences, over 9.5% detected once. In this sample, this clonotype turned up many times. This CDR3 comprises 12 residues. The germline V gene has CDR1 KGHDR and CDR2 SFDVKD. V was shortened by 6 bases and J by 5 bases, with 9 bases between the two germline ends.

This clonotype originated in a human donor who donated a stem cell graft to a child with acute myeloid leukemia. The chain uses TRBV24-1 and TRBJ2-5; D possibly corresponds to TRBD2 (6 bases). Here the sequenced sample was PBMCs from the stem cell graft donor, taken from the stem cell graft. DNA of the CDR3: TGTGCCACCAGTCGGGGGAGCGAGACCCAGTACTTC. Amino acids: CATSRGSETQYF.